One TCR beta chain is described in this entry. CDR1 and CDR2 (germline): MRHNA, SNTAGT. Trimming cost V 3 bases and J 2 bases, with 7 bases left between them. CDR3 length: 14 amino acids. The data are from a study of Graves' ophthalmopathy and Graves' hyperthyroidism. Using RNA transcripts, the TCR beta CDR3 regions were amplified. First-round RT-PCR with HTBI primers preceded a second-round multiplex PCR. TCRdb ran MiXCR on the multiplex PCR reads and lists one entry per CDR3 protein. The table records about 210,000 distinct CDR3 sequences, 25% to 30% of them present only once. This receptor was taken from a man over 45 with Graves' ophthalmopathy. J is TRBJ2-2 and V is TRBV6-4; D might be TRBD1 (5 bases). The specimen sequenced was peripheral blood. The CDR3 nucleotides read TGTGCCAGCAGTGAAAGGACAAACACCGGGGAGCTGTTTTTT. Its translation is CASSERTNTGELFF.